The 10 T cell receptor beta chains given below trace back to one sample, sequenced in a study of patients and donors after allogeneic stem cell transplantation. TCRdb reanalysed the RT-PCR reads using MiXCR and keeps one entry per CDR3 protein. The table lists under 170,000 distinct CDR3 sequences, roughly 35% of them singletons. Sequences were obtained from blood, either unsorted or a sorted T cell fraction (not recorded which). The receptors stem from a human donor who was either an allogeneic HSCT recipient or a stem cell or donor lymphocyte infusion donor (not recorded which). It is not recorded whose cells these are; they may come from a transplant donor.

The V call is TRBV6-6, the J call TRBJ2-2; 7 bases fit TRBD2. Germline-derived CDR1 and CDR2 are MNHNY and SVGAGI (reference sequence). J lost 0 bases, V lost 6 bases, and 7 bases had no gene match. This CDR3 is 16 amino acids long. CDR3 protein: CASSRQRGTNTGELFF. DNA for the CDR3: TGTGCCAGCAGCCGTCAGCGGGGCACGAACACCGGGGAGCTGTTTTTT.

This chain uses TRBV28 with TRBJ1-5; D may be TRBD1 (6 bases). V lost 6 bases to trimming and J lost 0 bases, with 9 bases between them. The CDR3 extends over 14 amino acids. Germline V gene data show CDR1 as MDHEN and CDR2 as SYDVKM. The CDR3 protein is CASRWDISNQPQHF. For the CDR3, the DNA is TGTGCCAGCAGATGGGACATTAGCAATCAGCCCCAGCATTTT.

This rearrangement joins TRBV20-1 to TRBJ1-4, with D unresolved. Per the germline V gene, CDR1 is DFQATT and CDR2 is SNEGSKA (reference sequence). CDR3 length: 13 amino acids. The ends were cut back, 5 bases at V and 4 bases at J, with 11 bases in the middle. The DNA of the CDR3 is TGCAGTGCTCTCCTCGACCTTAATGAAAAACTGTTTTTT. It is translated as CSALLDLNEKLFF.

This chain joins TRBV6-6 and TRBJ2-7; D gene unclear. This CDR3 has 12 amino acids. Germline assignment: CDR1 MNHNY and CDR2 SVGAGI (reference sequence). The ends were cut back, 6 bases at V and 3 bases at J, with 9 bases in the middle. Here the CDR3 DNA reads TGTGCCAGCAGCGGTGCCGGCTACGAGCAGTACGTC. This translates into CASSGAGYEQYV.

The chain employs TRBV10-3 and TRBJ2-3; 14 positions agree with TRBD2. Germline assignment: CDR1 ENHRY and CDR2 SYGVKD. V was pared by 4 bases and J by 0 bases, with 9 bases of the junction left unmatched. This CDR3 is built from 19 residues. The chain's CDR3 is CAISGPGLAGESSTDTQYF. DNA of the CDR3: TGTGCCATCAGTGGCCCGGGACTAGCGGGGGAGTCTAGCACAGATACGCAGTATTTT.

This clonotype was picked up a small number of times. The CDR3 DNA reads TGTGCCAGCAGCTTACGTTCGACAGTTTTCAATCAGCCCCAGCATTTT. Its translation is CASSLRSTVFNQPQHF. V usage is TRBV7-8 and J usage is TRBJ1-5; perhaps TRBD1 as D (5 bases). The V and J ends lost 2 bases and 3 bases respectively, with 14 bases between them. The CDR3 consists of 16 residues. Germline V CDR1 and CDR2: SGHVS, FQNEAQ.

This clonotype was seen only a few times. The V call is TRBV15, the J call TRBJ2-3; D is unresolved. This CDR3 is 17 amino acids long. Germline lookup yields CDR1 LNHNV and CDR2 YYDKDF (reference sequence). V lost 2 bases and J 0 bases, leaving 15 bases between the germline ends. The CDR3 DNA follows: TGTGCCACCAGCAGAAACATCGCTCGAGTTAGCACAGATACGCAGTATTTT. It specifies CATSRNIARVSTDTQYF.

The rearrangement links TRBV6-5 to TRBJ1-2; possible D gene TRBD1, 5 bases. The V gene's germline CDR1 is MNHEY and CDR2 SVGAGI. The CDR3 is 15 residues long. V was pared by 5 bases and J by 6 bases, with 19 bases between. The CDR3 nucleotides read TGTGCCAGCAGTGGCACCCGACAGATTCTCGATGGCTACACCTTC. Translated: CASSGTRQILDGYTF.

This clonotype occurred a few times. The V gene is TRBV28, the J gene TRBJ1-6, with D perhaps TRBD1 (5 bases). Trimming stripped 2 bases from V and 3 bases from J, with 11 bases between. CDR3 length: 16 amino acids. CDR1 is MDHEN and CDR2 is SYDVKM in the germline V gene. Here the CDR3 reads CASSLRWGDYNSPLHF. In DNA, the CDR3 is TGTGCCAGCAGTTTAAGGTGGGGCGACTATAATTCACCCCTCCACTTT.

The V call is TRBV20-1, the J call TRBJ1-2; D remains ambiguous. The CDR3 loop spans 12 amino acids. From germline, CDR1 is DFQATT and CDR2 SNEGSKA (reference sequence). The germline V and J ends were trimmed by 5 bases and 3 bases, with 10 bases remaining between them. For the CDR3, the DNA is TGCAGTGCTTCCGACACCTACTATGGCTACACCTTC. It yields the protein CSASDTYYGYTF.